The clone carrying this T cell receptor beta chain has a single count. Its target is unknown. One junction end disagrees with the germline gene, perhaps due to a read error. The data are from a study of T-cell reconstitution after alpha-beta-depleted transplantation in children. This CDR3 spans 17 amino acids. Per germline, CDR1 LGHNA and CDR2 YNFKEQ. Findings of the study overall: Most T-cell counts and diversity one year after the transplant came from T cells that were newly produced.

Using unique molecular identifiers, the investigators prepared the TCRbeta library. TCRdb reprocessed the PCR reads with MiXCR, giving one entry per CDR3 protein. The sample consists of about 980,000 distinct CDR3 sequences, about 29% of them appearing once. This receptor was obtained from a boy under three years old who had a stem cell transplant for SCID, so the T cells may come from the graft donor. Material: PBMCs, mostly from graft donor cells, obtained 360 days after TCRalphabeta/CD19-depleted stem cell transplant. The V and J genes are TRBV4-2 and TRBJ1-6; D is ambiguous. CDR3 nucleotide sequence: TGTGCCAGCGGCCAAGATCCTGGGAGCTCCTATAATTCACCCCTCCACTTT. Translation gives CASGQDPGSSYNSPLHF.